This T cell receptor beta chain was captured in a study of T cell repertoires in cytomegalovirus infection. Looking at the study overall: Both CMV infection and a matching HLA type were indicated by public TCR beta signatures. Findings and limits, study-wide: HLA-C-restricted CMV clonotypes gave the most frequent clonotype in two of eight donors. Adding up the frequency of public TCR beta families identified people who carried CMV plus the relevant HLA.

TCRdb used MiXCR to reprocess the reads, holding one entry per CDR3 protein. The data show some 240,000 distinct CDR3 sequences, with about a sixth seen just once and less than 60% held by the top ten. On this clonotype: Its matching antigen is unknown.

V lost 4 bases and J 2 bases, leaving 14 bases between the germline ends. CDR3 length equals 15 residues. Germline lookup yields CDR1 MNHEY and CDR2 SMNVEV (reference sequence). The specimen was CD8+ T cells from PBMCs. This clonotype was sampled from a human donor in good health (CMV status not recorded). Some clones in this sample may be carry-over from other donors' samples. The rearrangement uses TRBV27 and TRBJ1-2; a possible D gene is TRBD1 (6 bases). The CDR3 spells CASSSTGILNYGYTF. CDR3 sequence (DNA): TGTGCCAGCAGTTCTACAGGGATCCTAAACTATGGCTACACCTTC.